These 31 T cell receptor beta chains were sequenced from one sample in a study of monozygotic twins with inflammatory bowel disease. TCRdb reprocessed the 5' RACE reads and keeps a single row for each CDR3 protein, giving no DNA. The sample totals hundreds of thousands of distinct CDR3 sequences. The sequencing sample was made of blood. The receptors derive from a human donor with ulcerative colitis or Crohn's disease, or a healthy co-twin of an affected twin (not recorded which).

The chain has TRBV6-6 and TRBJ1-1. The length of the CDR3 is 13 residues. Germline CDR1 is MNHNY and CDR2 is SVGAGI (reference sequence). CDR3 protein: CASSYRDSSEAFF.

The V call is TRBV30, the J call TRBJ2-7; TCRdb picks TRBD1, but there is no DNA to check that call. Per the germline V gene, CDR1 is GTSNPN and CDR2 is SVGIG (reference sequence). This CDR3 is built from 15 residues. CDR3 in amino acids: CAWSVLGARGREQYF.

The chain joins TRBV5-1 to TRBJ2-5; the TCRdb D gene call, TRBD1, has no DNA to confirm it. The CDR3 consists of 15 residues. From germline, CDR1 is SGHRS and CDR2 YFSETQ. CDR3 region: CASSQAVGGIETQYF.

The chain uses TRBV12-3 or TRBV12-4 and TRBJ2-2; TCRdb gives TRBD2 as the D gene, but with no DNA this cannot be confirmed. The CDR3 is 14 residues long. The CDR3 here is CASSPRVGTGELFF.

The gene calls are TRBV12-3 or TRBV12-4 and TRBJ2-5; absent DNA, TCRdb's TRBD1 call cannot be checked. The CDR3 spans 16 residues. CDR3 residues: CASSLPGPPGEETQYF.

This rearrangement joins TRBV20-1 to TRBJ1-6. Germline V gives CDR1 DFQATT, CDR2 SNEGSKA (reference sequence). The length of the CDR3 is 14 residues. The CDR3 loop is CSANTRSYNSPLHF.

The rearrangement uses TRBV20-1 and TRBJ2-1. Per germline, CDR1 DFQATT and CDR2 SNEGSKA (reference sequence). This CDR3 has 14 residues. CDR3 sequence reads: CSALNQKVYNEQFF.

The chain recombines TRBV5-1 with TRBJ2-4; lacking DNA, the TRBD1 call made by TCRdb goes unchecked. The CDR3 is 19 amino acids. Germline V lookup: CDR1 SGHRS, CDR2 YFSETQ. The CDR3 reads CASSLDYGTGQLAKNIQYF.

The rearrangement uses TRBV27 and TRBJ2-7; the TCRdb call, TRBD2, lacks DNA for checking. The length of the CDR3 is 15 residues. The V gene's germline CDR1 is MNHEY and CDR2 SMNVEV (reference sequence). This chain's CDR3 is CASSPSGLAVYEQYF.

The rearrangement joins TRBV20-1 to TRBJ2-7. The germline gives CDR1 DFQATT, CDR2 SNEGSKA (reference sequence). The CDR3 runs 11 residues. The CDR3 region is CSARKGSEQYF.

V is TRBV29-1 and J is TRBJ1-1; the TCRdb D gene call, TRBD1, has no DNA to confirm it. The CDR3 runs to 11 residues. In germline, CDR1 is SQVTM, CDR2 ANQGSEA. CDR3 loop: CSVGTGTEAFF.

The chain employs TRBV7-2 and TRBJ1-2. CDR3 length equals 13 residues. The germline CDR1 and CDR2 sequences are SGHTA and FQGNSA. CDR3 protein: CASRLTPNYGYTF.

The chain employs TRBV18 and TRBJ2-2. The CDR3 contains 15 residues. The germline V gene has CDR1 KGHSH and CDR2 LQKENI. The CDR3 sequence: CASSVEVLSTGELFF. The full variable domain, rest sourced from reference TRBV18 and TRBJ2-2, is NAGVMQNPRHLVRRRGQEARLRCSPMKGHSHVYWYRQLPEEGLKFMVYLQKENIIDESGMPKERFSAEFPKEGPSILRIQQVVRGDSAAYFCASSVEVLSTGELFFGEGSRLTVL.

This CDR3 reads CASTEGVHRNTGELFF. V is TRBV6-1 and J is TRBJ2-2. Germline loops: CDR1 MNHNS, CDR2 SASEGT. The CDR3 covers 16 residues.

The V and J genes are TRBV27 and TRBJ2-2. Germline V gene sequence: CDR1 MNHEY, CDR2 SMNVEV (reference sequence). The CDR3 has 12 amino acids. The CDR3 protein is CASRGSPRELFF.

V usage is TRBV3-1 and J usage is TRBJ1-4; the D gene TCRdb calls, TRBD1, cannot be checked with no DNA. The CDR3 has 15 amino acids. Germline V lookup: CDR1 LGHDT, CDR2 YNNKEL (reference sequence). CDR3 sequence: CASSPPGLGNEKLFF.

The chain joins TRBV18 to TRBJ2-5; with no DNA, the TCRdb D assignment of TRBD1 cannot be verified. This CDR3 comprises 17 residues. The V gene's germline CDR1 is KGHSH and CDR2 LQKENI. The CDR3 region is CASSPPNPGTGSETQYF.

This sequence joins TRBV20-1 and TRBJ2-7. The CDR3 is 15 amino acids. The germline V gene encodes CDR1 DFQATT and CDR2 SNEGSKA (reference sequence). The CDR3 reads CSAREKGKGTYEQYF.

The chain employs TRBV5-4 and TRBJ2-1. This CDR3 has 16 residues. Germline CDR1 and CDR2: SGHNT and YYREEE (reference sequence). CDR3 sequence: CASSLVPADSYNEQFF.

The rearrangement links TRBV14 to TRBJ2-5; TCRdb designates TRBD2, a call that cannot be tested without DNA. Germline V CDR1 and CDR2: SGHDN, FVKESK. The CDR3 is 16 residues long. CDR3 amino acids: CASSQTTGLVSETQYF.

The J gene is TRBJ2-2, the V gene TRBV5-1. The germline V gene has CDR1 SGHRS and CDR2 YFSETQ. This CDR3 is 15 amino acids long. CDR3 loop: CASSLDRDDTGELFF.

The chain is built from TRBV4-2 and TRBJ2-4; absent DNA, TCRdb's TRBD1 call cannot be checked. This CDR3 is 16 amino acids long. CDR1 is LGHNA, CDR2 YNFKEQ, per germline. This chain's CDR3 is CASSPSGITGAGDWYF.

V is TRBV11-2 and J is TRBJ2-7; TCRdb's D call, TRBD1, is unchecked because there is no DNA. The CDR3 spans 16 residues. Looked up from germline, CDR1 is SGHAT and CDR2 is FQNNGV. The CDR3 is CASSLDSEGVAYEQYF.

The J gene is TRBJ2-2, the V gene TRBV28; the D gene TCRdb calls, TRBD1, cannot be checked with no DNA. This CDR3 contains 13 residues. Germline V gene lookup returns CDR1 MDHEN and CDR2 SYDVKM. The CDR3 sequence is CASSQGDTGELFF.

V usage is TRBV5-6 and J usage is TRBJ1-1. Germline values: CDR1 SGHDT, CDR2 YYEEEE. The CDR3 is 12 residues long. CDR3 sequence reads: CASSFLNTEAFF.

This CDR3 is CASSTTDSYMNTEAFF. V usage is TRBV19 and J usage is TRBJ1-1. Germline-derived CDR1 and CDR2 are LNHDA and SQIVND (reference sequence). CDR3 size: 16 residues.

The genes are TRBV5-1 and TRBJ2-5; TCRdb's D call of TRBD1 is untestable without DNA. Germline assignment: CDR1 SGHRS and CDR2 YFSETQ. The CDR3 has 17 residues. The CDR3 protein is CASSLGQGSPSQETQYF.

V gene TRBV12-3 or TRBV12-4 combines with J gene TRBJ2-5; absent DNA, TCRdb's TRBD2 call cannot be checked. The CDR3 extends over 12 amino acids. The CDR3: CATSWREETQYF.

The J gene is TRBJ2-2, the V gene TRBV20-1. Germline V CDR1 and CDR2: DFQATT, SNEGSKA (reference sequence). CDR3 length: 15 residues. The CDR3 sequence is CSASRRGANTGELFF.

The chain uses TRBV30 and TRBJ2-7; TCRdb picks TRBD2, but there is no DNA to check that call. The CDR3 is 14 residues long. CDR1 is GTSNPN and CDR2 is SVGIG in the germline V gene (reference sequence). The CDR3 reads CAWNVAPAAYEQYF.

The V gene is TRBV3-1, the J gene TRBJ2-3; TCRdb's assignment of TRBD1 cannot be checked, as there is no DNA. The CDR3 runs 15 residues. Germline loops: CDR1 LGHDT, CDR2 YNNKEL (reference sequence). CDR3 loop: CASSSPQGGTDTQYF.